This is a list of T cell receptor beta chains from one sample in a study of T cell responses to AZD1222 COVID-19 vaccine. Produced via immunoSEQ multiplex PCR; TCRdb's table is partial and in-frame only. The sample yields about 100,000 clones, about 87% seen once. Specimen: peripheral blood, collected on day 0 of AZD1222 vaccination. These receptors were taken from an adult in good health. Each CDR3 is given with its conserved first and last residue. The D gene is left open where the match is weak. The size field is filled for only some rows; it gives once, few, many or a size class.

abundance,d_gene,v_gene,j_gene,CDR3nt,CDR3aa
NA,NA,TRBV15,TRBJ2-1,TGTGCCACCAGCCCCGGAGAGGGACTTTCCTCCTACAATGAGCAGTTCTTC,CATSPGEGLSSYNEQFF
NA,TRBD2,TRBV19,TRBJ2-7,TGTGCCAGTAGTACAGGACTAGGGGAGGCCTACGAGCAGTACTTC,CASSTGLGEAYEQYF
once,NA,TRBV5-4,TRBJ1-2,TGTGCCAGCAGCTCTACAGACCGGGGACATGGCTACACCTTC,CASSSTDRGHGYTF
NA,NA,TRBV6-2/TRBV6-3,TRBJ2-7,TGTGCCAGCAGCTTTTCCTACGAGCAGTACTTC,CASSFSYEQYF
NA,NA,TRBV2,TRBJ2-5,TGTGCCAGCAGTAGGGCCCAGCAAGAGACCCAGTACTTC,CASSRAQQETQYF
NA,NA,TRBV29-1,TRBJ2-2,TGCAGCGCCACCCCCGGTGTTAATGTAGGGGAGCTGTTTTTT,CSATPGVNVGELFF
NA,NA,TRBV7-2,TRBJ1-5,TGTGCCAGCAGCTTAGACGGGAATTGGCCCCAGCATTTT,CASSLDGNWPQHF
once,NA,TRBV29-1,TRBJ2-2,TGCAGCGTTCGAGAAGGGGCTAGGACCGGGGAGCTGTTTTTT,CSVREGARTGELFF
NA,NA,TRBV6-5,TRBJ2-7,TGTGCCAGCAGTTACTCGAATTTCGGTGCCTACGAGCAGTACTTC,CASSYSNFGAYEQYF
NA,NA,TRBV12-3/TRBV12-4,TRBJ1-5,TGTGCCAGCAGCTCCCAAGGACAGCCCCAGCATTTT,CASSSQGQPQHF
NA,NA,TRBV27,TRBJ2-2,TGTGCCAGCAGTTTTGGGACCAACACCGGGGAGCTGTTTTTT,CASSFGTNTGELFF
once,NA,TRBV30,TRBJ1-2,TGTGCCTGGAGTGTACAAGGGGGGTATGGCTACACCTTC,CAWSVQGGYGYTF
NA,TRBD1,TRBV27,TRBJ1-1,TGTGCCAGCAGTGTCCAGGGGGCTAGGAACACTGAAGCTTTCTTT,CASSVQGARNTEAFF
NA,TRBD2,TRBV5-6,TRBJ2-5,TGTGCCAGCAGCCAGCGGGGCAGGGCCCAAGAGACCCAGTACTTC,CASSQRGRAQETQYF
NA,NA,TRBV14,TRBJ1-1,TGTGCCAGCAGCCAAGAAGAAGGGCAGGGATTCTTT,CASSQEEGQGFF
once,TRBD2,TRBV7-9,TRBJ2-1,TGTGCCAGCAGCGGGACTAGAAGCTCCTACAATGAGCAGTTCTTC,CASSGTRSSYNEQFF
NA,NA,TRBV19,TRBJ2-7,TGTGCCAGTAGTATGGATGGGGGACCGTCCTACGAGCAGTACTTC,CASSMDGGPSYEQYF
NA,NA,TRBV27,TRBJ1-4,TGTGCCAGCAGTCGGGGGTCCCATAATGAAAAACTGTTTTTT,CASSRGSHNEKLFF
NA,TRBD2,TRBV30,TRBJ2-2,TGTGCCTGGAGACGGACTAGCTCCGGGGAGCTGTTTTTT,CAWRRTSSGELFF
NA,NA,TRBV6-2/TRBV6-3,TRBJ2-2,TGTGCCAGCAGTTACAGATGGGGCACCGGGGAGCTGTTTTTT,CASSYRWGTGELFF
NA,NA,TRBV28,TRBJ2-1,TGTGCCAGCATCAAAAGGGGGAATGAGCAGTTCTTC,CASIKRGNEQFF
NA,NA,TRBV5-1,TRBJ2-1,TGCGCCAGCAGCTTTCCCCTAGCTGGGGGGAATGAGCAGTTCTTC,CASSFPLAGGNEQFF
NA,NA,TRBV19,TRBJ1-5,TGTGCCAGTAGCCTCGGTGTCCAGCCCTCTTCGCCCCAGCATTTT,CASSLGVQPSSPQHF
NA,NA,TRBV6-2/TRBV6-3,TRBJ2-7,TGTGCCAGCAGTTACGGTGAGGGTCGCGAGCAGTACTTC,CASSYGEGREQYF
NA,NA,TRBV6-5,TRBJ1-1,TGTGCCAGCAGTTACGGGGGGCTGGTGAACACTGAAGCTTTCTTT,CASSYGGLVNTEAFF
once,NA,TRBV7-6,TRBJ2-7,TGTGCCAGCAGCCCAGATGCAGGGGGGACTGATTATGGCTACGAGCAGTACTTC,CASSPDAGGTDYGYEQYF
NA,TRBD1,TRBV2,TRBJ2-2,TGTGCCAGCACCAGACAGGGGAAGAACACCGGGGAGCTGTTTTTT,CASTRQGKNTGELFF
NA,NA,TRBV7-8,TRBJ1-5,TGTGCCAGCAGCTATAGGGCGGGCGGTAGCAATCAGCCCCAGCATTTT,CASSYRAGGSNQPQHF
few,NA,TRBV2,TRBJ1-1,TGTGCCACCGACTTACAGGGCACTGGCACTGAAGCTTTCTTT,CATDLQGTGTEAFF
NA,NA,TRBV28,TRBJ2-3,TGTGCCAGCAGTGGATACCACATCGCTAGCACAGATACGCAGTATTTT,CASSGYHIASTDTQYF
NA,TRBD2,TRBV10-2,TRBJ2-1,TGCGCCAGCGCCAGACTAGCGGGGATATCCAATGAGCAGTTCTTC,CASARLAGISNEQFF
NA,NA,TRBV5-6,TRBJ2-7,TGTGCCAGCAGCTCGTGGGTTCCAAGCTCCTACGAGCAGTACTTC,CASSSWVPSSYEQYF
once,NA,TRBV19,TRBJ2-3,TGTGCCAGTAGTAGCCGGGACCGTGCTAGCACAGATACGCAGTATTTT,CASSSRDRASTDTQYF
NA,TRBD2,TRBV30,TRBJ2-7,TGTGCCTGGAGTGTGGGTAGCGGGAGGTACGAGCAGTACTTC,CAWSVGSGRYEQYF
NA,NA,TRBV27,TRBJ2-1,TGTGCCAGCACCTTGGGACCTAACTACAATGAGCAGTTCTTC,CASTLGPNYNEQFF
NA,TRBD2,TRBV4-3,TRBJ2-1,TGCGCCAGCAGCCCCGACGGAGCGGGAGGCACCTACAATGAGCAGTTCTTC,CASSPDGAGGTYNEQFF
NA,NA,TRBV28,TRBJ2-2,TGTGCCAGCATGTACGGGACACCCAACACCGGGGAGCTGTTTTTT,CASMYGTPNTGELFF
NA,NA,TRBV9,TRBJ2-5,TGTGCCAGCAGCGTAACCGGGACCAGCCAAGAGACCCAGTACTTC,CASSVTGTSQETQYF
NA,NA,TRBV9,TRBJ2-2,TGTGCCAGCAGCGTAGGTCCTTCGGGAACCGGGGAGCTGTTTTTT,CASSVGPSGTGELFF
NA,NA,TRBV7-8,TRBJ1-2,TGTGCCAGCAGCTTAACTAACTATGGCTACACCTTC,CASSLTNYGYTF
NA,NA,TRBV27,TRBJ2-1,TGTGCCAGCAGTTTATATTTCGATTACTCCTACAATGAGCAGTTCTTC,CASSLYFDYSYNEQFF
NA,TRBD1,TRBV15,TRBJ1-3,TGTGCCACCAGCAGACCGACGACAGGGGCTGGAAACACCATATATTTT,CATSRPTTGAGNTIYF
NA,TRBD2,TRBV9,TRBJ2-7,TGTGCCAGCAGCGTAGAGGGACTAGCGGGATACGAGCAGTACTTC,CASSVEGLAGYEQYF
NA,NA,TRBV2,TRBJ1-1,TGTGCCAGCAGGGTTGACAGTCATCGGGCTTTCTTT,CASRVDSHRAFF
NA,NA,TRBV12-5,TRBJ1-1,TGTGCTACGGGGCTGAACACTGAAGCTTTCTTT,CATGLNTEAFF
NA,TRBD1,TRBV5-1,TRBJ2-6,TGCGCCAGCAGCTTGGAAAGTTGGGCAGGGGGAACTGGGGCCAACGTCCTGACTTTC,CASSLESWAGGTGANVLTF
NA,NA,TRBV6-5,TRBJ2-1,TGTGCCAGCAGTTACTCGAGCAGGAATGAGCAGTTCTTC,CASSYSSRNEQFF
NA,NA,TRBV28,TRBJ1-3,TGTGCCAGCAGTCCAGTATGGGCTGGAAACACCATATATTTT,CASSPVWAGNTIYF
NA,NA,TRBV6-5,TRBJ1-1,TGTGCCAGCAGTTACCCAGGACGGCAGAACACTGAAGCTTTCTTT,CASSYPGRQNTEAFF